The clone carrying this TCR beta chain was picked up many times. This entry belongs to a study of T cells of healthy individuals. From the 5' RACE reads, TCRdb called clonotypes with MiXCR, one entry per CDR3 protein. The data hold 53,000 or so distinct CDR3 sequences, with roughly 14% observed a single time. Germline CDR1 is KGHSH and CDR2 is LQKENI. The CDR3 totals 15 residues. The V gene end was trimmed by 3 bases and the J gene end by 3 bases; junction bases not matched to a gene: 4. This TCR came from a human donor in good health. The rearrangement uses TRBV18 and TRBJ1-2, with 10 positions matching TRBD1. DNA of the CDR3: TGTGCCAGCTCACCCGCGACAGGGGGCGACTATGGCTACACCTTC. This gives the protein CASSPATGGDYGYTF.